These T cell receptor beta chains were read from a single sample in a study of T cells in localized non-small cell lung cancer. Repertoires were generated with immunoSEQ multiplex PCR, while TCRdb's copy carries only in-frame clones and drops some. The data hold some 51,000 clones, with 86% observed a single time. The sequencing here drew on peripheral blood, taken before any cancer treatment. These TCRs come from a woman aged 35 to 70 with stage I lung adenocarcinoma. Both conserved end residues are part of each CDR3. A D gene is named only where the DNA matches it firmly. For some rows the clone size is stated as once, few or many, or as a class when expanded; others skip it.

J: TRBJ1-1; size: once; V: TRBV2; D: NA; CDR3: CASSEFVGDTEAFF; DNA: TGTGCCAGCAGTGAATTTGTGGGGGACACTGAAGCTTTCTTT
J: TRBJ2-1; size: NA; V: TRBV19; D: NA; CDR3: CASSTRPYDEQFF; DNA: TGTGCCAGTAGTACCCGACCCTACGATGAGCAGTTCTTC
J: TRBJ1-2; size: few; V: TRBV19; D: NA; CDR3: CASSQTQGMPGYGYTF; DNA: TGTGCCAGTAGCCAAACACAGGGAATGCCTGGCTATGGCTACACCTTC
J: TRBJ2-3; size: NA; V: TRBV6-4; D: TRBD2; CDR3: CASSTGTSGGGTDTQYF; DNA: TGTGCCAGCAGTACCGGGACTAGCGGGGGAGGCACAGATACGCAGTATTTT
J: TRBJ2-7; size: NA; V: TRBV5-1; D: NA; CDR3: CASSLDSTYEQYF; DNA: TGCGCCAGCAGCTTGGACAGCACCTACGAGCAGTACTTC
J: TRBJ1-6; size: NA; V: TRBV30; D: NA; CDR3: CAWSGRNSPLHF; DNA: TGTGCCTGGAGTGGCCGAAATTCACCCCTCCACTTT
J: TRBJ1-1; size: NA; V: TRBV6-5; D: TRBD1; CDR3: CASSDIGQGNTEAFF; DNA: TGTGCCAGCAGCGATATTGGACAGGGTAACACTGAAGCTTTCTTT
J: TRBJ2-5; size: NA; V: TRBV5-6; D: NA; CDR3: CASTPYMDGGKETQYF; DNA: TGTGCCAGCACCCCCTACATGGACGGAGGAAAAGAGACCCAGTACTTC
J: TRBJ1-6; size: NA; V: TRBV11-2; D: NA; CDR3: CASSLGVSSYNSPLHF; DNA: TGTGCCAGCAGCTTGGGGGTGAGCTCCTATAATTCACCCCTCCACTTT
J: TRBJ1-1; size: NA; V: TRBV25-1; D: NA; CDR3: CASRSQGGSTEAFF; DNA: TGTGCCAGCAGATCACAGGGCGGGAGCACTGAAGCTTTCTTT
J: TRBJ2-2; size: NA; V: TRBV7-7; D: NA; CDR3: CASSLSSQGADTGELFF; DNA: TGTGCTAGCAGCTTATCTTCACAGGGAGCGGACACCGGGGAGCTGTTTTTT
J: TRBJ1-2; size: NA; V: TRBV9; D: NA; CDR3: CASSGEGLGNGYTF; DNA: TGTGCCAGCAGCGGGGAGGGACTTGGCAATGGCTACACCTTC
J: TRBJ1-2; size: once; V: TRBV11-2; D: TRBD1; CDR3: CASSLVTGALNYGYTF; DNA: TGTGCCAGCAGCTTAGTAACAGGGGCCCTTAACTATGGCTACACCTTC
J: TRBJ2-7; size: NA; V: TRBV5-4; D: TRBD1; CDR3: CASSLPGQGDEQYF; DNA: TGTGCCAGCAGCCTGCCGGGACAGGGGGACGAGCAGTACTTC
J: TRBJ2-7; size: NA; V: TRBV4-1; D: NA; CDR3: CASSLKESEGSYEQYF; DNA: TGCGCCAGCAGCCTTAAGGAGTCAGAGGGGTCCTACGAGCAGTACTTC
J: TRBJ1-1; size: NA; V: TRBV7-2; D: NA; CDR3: CASSLVAGRQINTEAFF; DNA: TGTGCCAGCAGCTTAGTGGCAGGCAGACAGATAAACACTGAAGCTTTCTTT
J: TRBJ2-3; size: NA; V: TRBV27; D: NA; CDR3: CASSFYIGGGSTDTQYF; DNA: TGTGCCAGCAGTTTCTATATTGGCGGGGGCAGCACAGATACGCAGTATTTT
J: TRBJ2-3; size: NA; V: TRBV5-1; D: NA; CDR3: CASRGADTQYF; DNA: TGCGCCAGCCGAGGGGCAGATACGCAGTATTTT
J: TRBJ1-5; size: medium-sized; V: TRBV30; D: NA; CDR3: CAWSPLQGRGTNQPQHF; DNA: TGTGCCTGGAGTCCTCTCCAGGGAAGGGGAACAAATCAGCCCCAGCATTTT
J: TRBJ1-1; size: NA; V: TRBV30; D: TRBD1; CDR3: CAWAAGEQGADTEAFF; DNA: TGTGCCTGGGCAGCGGGAGAACAGGGGGCCGACACTGAAGCTTTCTTT
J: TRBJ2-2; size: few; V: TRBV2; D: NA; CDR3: CASIGSENTGELFF; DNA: TGTGCCAGCATCGGCAGTGAGAACACCGGGGAGCTGTTTTTT
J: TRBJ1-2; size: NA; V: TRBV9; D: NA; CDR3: CASSVDMTNYGYTF; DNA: TGTGCCAGCAGCGTAGACATGACAAACTATGGCTACACCTTC
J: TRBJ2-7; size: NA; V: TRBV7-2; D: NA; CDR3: CASSSTGSHEQYF; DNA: TGTGCCAGCAGCTCTACAGGGTCACACGAGCAGTACTTC
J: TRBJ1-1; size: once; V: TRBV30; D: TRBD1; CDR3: CAWSVRQGTEAFF; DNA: TGTGCCTGGAGTGTACGACAGGGCACTGAAGCTTTCTTT
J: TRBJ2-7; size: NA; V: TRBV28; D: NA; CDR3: CASSPRAVYEQYF; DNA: TGTGCCAGCAGTCCCCGGGCCGTCTACGAGCAGTACTTC
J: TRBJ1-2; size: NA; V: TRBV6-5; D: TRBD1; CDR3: CASSPSRGRGGYTF; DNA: TGTGCCAGCAGTCCATCCAGGGGGCGCGGTGGCTACACCTTC
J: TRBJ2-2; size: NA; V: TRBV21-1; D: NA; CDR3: CASSKDIAPGELFF; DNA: TGTGCCAGCAGCAAAGATATAGCCCCCGGGGAGCTGTTTTTT
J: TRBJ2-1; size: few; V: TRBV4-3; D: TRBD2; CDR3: CASSQDLSSGGANEQFF; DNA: TGCGCCAGCAGCCAAGATCTCAGCAGCGGGGGGGCGAATGAGCAGTTCTTC
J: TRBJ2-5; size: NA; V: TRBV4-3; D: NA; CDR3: CASSPNYQETQYF; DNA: TGCGCCAGCAGCCCCAATTACCAAGAGACCCAGTACTTC
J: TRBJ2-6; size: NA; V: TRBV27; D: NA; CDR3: CASKQSSGANVLTF; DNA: TGTGCCAGCAAGCAGAGCTCTGGGGCCAACGTCCTGACTTTC
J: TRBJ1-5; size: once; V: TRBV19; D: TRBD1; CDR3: CASSVTGVSNQPQHF; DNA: TGTGCCAGTAGTGTGACAGGGGTAAGCAATCAGCCCCAGCATTTT
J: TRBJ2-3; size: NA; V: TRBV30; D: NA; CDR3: CAWSVQRVVGDTDTQYF; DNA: TGTGCCTGGAGTGTACAAAGGGTTGTGGGGGACACAGATACGCAGTATTTT
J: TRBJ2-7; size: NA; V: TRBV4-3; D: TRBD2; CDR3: CASSNYTGTSDYEQYF; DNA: TGCGCCAGCAGCAATTACACCGGGACTAGCGATTACGAGCAGTACTTC
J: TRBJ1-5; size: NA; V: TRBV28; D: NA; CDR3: CASRADSLHQPQHF; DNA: TGTGCCAGCAGGGCGGACTCTTTGCACCAGCCCCAGCATTTT
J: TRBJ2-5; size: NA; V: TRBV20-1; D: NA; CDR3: CSAAQETQYF; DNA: TGCAGTGCTGCACAAGAGACCCAGTACTTC
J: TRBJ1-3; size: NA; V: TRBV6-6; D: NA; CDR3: CASSYENTIYF; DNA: TGTGCCAGCAGTTACGAAAACACCATATATTTT
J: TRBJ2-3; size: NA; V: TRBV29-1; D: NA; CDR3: CSVEDPQGGGDTQYF; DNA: TGCAGCGTTGAAGATCCGCAGGGGGGTGGAGATACGCAGTATTTT
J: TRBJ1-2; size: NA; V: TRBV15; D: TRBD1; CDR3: CATSRVPGGNYGYTF; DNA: TGTGCCACCAGCAGAGTCCCAGGGGGGAACTATGGCTACACCTTC
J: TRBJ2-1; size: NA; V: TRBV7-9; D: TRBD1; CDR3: CASSNSRTGYNEQFF; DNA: TGTGCCAGCAGTAATAGCAGGACAGGGTACAATGAGCAGTTCTTC
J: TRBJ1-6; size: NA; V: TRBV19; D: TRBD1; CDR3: CASSTSTGLSYNSPLHF; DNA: TGTGCCAGTAGTACTTCGACAGGGCTGTCCTATAATTCACCCCTCCACTTT
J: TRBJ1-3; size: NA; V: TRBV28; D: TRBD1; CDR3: CASRTTGGTGNTIYF; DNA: TGTGCCAGCAGAACGACAGGGGGAACTGGAAACACCATATATTTT
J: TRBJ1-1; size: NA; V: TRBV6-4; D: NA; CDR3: CASSVSIQTEAFF; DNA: TGTGCCAGCAGTGTTTCGATACAGACTGAAGCTTTCTTT
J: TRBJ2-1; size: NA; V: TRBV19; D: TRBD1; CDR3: CASNDRVPYNEQFF; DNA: TGTGCCAGTAACGACAGGGTTCCCTACAATGAGCAGTTCTTC
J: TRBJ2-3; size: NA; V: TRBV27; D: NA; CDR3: CASSLKGFWADTQYF; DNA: TGTGCCAGCAGTTTAAAGGGATTTTGGGCAGATACGCAGTATTTT
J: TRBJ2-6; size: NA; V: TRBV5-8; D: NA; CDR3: CASRTGRRSSGANVLTF; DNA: TGTGCCAGCAGGACGGGACGCAGGAGCTCTGGGGCCAACGTCCTGACTTTC